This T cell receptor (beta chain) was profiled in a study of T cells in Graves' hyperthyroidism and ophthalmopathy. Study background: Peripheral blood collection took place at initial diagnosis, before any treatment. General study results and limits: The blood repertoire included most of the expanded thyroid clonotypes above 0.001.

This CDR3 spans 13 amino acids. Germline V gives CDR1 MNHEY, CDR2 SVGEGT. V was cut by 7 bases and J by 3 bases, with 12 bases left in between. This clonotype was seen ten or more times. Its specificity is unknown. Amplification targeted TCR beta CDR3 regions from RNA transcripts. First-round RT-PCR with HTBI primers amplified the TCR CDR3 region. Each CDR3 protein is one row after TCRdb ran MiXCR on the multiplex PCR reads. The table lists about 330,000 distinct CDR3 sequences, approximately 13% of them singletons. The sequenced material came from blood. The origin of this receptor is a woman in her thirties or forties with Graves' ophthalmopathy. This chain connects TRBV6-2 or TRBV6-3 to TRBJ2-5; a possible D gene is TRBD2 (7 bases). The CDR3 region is CASNRGAEETQYF. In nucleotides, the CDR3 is TGTGCCAGCAACCGGGGGGCGGAAGAGACCCAGTACTTC.